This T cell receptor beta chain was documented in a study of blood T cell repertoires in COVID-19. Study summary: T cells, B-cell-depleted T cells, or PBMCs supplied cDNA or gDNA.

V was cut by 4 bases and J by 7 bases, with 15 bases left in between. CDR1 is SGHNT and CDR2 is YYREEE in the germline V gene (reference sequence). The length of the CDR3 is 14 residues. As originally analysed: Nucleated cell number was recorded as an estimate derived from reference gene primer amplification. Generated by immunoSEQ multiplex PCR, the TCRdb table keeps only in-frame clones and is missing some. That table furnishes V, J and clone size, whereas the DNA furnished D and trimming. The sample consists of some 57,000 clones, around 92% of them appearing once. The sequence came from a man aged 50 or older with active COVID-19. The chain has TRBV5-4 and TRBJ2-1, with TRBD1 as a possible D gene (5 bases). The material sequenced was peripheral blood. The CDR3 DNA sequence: TGTGCCAGCAGCCGCACTCTCGACAGTAATGAGCAGTTCTTC. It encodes CASSRTLDSNEQFF. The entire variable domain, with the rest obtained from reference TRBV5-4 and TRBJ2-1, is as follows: ETGVTQSPTHLIKTRGQQVTLRCSSQSGHNTVSWYQQALGQGPQFIFQYYREEENGRGNFPPRFSGLQFPNYSSELNVNALELDDSALYLCASSRTLDSNEQFFGPGTRLTVL.